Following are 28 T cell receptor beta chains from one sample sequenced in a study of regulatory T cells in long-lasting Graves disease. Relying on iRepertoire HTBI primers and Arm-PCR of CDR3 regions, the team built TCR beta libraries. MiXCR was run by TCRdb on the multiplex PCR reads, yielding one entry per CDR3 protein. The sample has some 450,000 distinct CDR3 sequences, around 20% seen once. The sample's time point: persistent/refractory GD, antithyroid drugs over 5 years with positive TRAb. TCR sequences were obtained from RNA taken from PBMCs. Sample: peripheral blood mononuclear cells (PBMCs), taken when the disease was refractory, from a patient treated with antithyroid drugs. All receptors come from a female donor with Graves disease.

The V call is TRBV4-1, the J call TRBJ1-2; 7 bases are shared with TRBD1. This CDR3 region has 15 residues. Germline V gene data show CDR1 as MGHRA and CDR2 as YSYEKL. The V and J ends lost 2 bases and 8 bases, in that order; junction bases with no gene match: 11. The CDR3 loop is CASSQPDRVGYGYTF. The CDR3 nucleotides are TGCGCCAGCAGCCAACCAGACAGGGTAGGGTACGGCTACACCTTC.

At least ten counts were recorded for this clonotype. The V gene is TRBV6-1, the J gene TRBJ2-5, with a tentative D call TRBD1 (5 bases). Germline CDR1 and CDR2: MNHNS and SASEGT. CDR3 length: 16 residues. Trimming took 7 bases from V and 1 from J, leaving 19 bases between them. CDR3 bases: TGTGCCAGCATGCGCCAGGGTCTGGCCACCCAAGAGACCCAGTACTTC. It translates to CASMRQGLATQETQYF.

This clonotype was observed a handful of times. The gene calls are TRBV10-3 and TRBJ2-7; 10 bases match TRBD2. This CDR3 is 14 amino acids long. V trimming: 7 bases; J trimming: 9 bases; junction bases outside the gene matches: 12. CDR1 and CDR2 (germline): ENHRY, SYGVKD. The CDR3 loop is CAIMEREGLRGQYF. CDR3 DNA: TGTGCCATCATGGAGCGGGAGGGTTTACGAGGGCAGTACTTC.

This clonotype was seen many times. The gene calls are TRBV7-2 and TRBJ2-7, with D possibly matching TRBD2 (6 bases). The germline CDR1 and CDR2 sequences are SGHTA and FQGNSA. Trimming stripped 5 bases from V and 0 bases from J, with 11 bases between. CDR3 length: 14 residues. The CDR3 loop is CASSLVAASYEQYF. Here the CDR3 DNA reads TGTGCCAGCAGCCTTGTAGCGGCCTCCTACGAGCAGTACTTC. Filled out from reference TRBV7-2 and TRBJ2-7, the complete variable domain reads GAGVSQSPSNKVTEKGKDVELRCDPISGHTALYWYRQSLGQGLEFLIYFQGNSAPDKSGLPSDRFSAERTGGSVSTLTIQRTQQEDSAVYLCASSLVAASYEQYFGPGTRLTVT.

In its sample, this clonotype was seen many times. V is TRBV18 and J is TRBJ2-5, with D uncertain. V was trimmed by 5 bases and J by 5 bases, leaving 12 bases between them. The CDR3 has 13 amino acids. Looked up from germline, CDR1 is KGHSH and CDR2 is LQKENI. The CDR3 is CASSKRDVETQYF. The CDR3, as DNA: TGTGCCAGCTCAAAGAGAGATGTGGAGACCCAGTACTTC.

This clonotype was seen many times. The CDR3 DNA is TGCGCCAGCAGCCGTACAGTGAACACTGAAGCTTTCTTT. Its translation is CASSRTVNTEAFF. The chain joins TRBV5-1 to TRBJ1-1; D is ambiguous. V lost 4 bases to trimming and J lost 0 bases, with 7 bases between them. The CDR3 extends over 13 amino acids. Germline V gives CDR1 SGHRS, CDR2 YFSETQ.

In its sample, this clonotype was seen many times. Here the CDR3 reads CASRNRADYQPQHF. CDR3 DNA sequence: TGTGCCAGCCGAAACAGGGCAGACTATCAGCCCCAGCATTTT. The chain combines TRBV2 with TRBJ1-5; D is possibly TRBD1 (6 bases). V was cut by 8 bases and J by 5 bases, with 16 bases left in between. The CDR3 has 14 amino acids. Per germline, CDR1 SNHLY and CDR2 FYNNEI.

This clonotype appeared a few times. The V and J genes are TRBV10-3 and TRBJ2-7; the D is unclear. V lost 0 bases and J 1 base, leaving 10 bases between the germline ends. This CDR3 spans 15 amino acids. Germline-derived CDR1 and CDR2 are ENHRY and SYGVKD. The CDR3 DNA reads TGTGCCATCAGTGAGTCGGAAAGAGGTTCCTACGAGCAGTACTTC. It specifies CAISESERGSYEQYF.

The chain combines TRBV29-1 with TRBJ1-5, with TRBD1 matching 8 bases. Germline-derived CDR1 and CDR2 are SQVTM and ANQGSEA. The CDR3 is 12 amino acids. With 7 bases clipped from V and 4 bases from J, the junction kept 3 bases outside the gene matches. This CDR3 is CSAGGENQPQHF. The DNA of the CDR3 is TGCAGCGCAGGGGGCGAGAATCAGCCCCAGCATTTT.

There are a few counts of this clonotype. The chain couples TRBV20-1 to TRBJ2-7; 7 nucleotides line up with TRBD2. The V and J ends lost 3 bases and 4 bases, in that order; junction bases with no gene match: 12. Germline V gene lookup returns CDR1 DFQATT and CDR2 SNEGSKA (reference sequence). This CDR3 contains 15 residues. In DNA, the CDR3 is TGCAGTGCTAGCGGGACTAATCCAGGACCATACGAGCAGTACTTC. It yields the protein CSASGTNPGPYEQYF.

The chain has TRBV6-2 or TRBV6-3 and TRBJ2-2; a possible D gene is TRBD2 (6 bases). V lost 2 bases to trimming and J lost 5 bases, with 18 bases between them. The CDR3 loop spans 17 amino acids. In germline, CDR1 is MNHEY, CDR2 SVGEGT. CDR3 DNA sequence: TGTGCCAGCAGTTACGGACTTCAGGCGGGACGAACCGGGGAGCTGTTTTTT. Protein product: CASSYGLQAGRTGELFF.

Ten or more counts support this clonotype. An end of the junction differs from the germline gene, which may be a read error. CDR3 region: CASSSRGNTEAFF. Written as DNA, the CDR3 is TGTGCCAGCAGTTCCAGGGGTAACACTGAAGCTTTCTTT. The chain is built from TRBV5-1 and TRBJ1-1; D is perhaps TRBD1 (6 bases). Germline lookup yields CDR1 SGHRS and CDR2 YFSETQ. There are 13 residues in the CDR3.

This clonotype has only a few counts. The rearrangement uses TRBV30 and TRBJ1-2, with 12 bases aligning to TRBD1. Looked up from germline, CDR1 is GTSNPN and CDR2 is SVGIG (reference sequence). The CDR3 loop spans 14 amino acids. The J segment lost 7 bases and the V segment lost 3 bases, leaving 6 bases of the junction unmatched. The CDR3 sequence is CAWRDGTGGSGYTF. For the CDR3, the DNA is TGTGCCTGGAGAGACGGGACAGGGGGCTCTGGCTACACCTTC.

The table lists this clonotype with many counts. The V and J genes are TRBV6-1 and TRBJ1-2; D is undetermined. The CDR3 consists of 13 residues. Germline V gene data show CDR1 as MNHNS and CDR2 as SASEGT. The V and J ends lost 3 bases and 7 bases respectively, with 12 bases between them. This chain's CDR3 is CASSDFQVFGYTF. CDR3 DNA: TGTGCCAGCAGTGATTTCCAGGTCTTTGGCTACACCTTC.

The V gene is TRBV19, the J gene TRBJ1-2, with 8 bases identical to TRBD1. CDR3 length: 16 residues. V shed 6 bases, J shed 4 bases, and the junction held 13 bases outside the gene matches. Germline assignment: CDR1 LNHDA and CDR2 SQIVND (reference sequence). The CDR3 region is CASSHPGQGGSYGYTF. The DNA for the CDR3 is TGTGCCAGTAGCCATCCTGGACAGGGTGGTTCCTATGGCTACACCTTC.

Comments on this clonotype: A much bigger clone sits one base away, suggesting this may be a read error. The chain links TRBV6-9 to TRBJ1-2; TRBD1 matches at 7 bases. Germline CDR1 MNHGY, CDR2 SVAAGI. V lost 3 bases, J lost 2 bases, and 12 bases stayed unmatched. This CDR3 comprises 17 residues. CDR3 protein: CASSYRSAQGQNYGYTF. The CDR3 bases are TGTGCCAGCAGTTACCGGAGTGCACAGGGGCAGAACTATGGCTACACCTTC.

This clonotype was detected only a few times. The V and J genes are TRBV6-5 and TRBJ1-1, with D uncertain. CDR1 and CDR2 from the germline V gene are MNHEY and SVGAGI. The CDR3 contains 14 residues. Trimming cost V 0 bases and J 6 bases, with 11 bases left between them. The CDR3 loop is CASSYSLQTPEAFF. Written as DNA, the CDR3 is TGTGCCAGCAGTTACTCTCTCCAGACCCCTGAAGCTTTCTTT.

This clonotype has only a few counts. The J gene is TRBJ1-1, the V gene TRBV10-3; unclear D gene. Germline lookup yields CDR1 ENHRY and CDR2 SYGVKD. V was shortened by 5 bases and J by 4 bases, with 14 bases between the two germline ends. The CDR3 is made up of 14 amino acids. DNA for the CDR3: TGTGCCATCAGTCACAGTGCCCCGCTCACTGAAGCTTTCTTT. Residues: CAISHSAPLTEAFF.

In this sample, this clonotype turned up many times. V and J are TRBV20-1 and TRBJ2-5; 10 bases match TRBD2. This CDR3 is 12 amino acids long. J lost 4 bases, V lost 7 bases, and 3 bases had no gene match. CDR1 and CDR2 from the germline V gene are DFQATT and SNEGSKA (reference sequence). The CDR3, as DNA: TGCAGTGTTGAGCGGGAGGGAGAGACCCAGTACTTC. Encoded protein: CSVEREGETQYF.

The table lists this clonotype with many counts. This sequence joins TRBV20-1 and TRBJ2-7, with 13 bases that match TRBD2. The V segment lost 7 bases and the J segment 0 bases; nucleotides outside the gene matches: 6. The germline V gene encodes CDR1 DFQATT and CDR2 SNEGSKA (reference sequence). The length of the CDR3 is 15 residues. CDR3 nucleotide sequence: TGCAGTGGGACTAGCGGGAGTGTGACCTCCTACGAGCAGTACTTC. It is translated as CSGTSGSVTSYEQYF.

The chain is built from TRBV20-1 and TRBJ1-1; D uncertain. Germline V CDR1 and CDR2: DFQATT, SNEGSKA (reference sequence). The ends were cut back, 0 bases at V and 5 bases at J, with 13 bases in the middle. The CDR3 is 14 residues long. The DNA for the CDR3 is TGCAGTGCTAGAGATGGGAACGCTGGGACTGAAGCTTTCTTT. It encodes CSARDGNAGTEAFF.

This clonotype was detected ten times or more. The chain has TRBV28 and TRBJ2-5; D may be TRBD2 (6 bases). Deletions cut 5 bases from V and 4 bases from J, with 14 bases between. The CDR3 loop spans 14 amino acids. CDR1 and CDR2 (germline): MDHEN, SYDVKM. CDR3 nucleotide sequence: TGTGCCAGCAGTCCCCCAGGGACTTTAGAGACCCAGTACTTC. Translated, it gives CASSPPGTLETQYF.

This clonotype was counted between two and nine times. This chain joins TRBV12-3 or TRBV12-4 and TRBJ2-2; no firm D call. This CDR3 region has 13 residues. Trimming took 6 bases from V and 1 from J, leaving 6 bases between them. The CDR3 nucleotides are TGTGCCAGCAGGCCGGGGAACACCGGGGAGCTGTTTTTT. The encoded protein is CASRPGNTGELFF.

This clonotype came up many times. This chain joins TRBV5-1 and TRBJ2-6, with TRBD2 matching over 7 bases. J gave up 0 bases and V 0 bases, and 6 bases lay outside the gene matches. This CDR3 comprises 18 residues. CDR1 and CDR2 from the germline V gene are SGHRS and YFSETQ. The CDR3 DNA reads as TGCGCCAGCAGCTTGGCCCTGCGGGAGACCTCTGGGGCCAACGTCCTGACTTTC. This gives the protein CASSLALRETSGANVLTF.

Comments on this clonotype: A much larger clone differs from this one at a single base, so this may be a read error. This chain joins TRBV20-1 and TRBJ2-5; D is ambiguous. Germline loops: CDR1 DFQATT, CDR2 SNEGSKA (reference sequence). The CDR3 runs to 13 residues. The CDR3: CSGSAAERETQYF. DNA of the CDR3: TGCAGCGGTTCTGCCGCAGAGCGAGAGACCCAGTACTTC.

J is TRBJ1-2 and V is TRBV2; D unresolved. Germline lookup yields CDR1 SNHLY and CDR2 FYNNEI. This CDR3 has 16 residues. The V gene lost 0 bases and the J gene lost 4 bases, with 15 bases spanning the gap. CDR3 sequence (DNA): TGTGCCAGCAGTGAAGCTGCGACTGGGTTTCGCTATGGCTACACCTTC. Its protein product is CASSEAATGFRYGYTF.

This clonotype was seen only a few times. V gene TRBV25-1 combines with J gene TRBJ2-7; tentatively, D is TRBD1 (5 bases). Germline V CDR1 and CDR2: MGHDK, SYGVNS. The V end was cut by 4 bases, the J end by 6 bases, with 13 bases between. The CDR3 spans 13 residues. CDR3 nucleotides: TGTGCCAGCAGTGCTACAGGATTCGCCGAGCAGTACTTC. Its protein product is CASSATGFAEQYF.

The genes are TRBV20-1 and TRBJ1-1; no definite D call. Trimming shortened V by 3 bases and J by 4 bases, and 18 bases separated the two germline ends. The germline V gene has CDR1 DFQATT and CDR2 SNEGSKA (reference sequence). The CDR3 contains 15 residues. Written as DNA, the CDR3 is TGCAGTGCTAGCAATTTGGCAGCGGAGGGCACTGAAGCTTTCTTT. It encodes CSASNLAAEGTEAFF.